Listed here are 24 T cell receptor beta chains from one sample, sequenced in a study of CD8 T cells in ankylosing spondylitis. Each CDR3 protein is one row after TCRdb ran MiXCR on the 5' RACE reads. In the table there are 150,000 to 200,000 distinct CDR3 sequences, 30% to 40% of which are singletons. Material for sequencing was synovial fluid, either unsorted or a sorted T cell fraction (not recorded which). The receptors stem from a male donor with ankylosing spondylitis.

This clonotype turned up a few times. The chain links TRBV5-1 to TRBJ1-5; 7 bases match TRBD1. Germline lookup yields CDR1 SGHRS and CDR2 YFSETQ. V lost 1 base, J lost 6 bases, and 4 bases stayed unmatched. This CDR3 has 14 amino acids. CDR3 coding DNA: TGCGCCAGCAGCTTGACAGGGGAGGGTCAGCCCCAGCATTTT. Translated: CASSLTGEGQPQHF.

The chain employs TRBV20-1 and TRBJ2-7, with TRBD2 matching over 10 bases. V trimming: 5 bases; J trimming: 3 bases; junction bases outside the gene matches: 19. CDR1 is DFQATT, CDR2 SNEGSKA, per germline (reference sequence). This CDR3 is built from 18 residues. The CDR3 is CSAHTALPNSGRNYEQYF. DNA of the CDR3: TGCAGTGCTCACACCGCACTTCCGAATAGCGGGAGGAACTACGAGCAGTACTTC.

The chain couples TRBV20-1 to TRBJ2-3; TRBD1 might be the D (7 bases). With 5 bases removed from V and 2 bases from J, the gap between germline ends came to 20 bases. This CDR3 has 16 amino acids. Germline CDR1 is DFQATT and CDR2 is SNEGSKA (reference sequence). The CDR3 region has the DNA TGCAGTGCTGGCAATACCCGGGGGACAGCCACAGATACGCAGTATTTT. This gives the protein CSAGNTRGTATDTQYF.

This clonotype came up a few times. The rearrangement links TRBV20-1 to TRBJ2-7, with 11 nucleotides matching TRBD1. This CDR3 contains 13 residues. With 6 bases clipped from V and 4 bases from J, the junction kept 5 bases outside the gene matches. CDR1 DFQATT and CDR2 SNEGSKA come from the germline V gene (reference sequence). The CDR3 region is CSAKGQGGYEQYF. The CDR3 bases are TGCAGTGCGAAGGGACAGGGGGGTTACGAGCAGTACTTC.

The rearrangement joins TRBV24-1 to TRBJ2-3; D is ambiguous. The CDR3 is made up of 13 amino acids. Trimming left V 3 bases short and J 2 bases short, with 5 bases between. In germline, CDR1 is KGHDR, CDR2 SFDVKD. The CDR3 protein is CATSDPFTDTQYF. CDR3 bases: TGTGCCACCAGTGATCCTTTCACAGATACGCAGTATTTT.

The rearrangement joins TRBV15 to TRBJ1-1; D unresolved. V gave up 1 base and J gave up 0 bases, with 6 bases separating them. This CDR3 spans 14 amino acids. Germline CDR1 LNHNV, CDR2 YYDKDF (reference sequence). CDR3 DNA: TGTGCCACCAGCAGAGGGGAGGTGAACACTGAAGCTTTCTTT. Encoded protein: CATSRGEVNTEAFF.

The chain uses TRBV6-2 or TRBV6-3 and TRBJ2-5; 9 bases line up with TRBD1. Germline CDR1 MNHEY, CDR2 SVGEGT. The ends lost 4 bases at V and 6 bases at J; junction bases unmatched: 9. The CDR3 has 15 amino acids. CDR3 nucleotide sequence: TGTGCCAGCAGTTTCCCGGGACAGGGAGGAAAGACCCAGTACTTC. This encodes CASSFPGQGGKTQYF.

The chain carries TRBV20-1 and TRBJ1-2; the D gene is possibly TRBD1 (6 bases). This CDR3 has 14 residues. The V end lost 0 bases, the J end lost 8 bases, and 16 bases lay between the germline ends. Germline V CDR1 and CDR2: DFQATT, SNEGSKA (reference sequence). The CDR3 DNA reads as TGCAGTGCTAGAGAACAGGGACACGCGGGCGGCTACACCTTC. It is translated as CSAREQGHAGGYTF.

The gene calls are TRBV16 and TRBJ1-1, with 8 bases fitting TRBD1. The CDR3 consists of 13 residues. V shed 1 base and J 7 bases; nucleotides not matched to a gene: 2. CDR1 and CDR2 (germline): KGHSY, FQNENV. Written as DNA, the CDR3 is TGTGCCAGCAGCCAATACGGACAGGGTGAAGCTTTCTTT. This encodes CASSQYGQGEAFF.

V and J are TRBV5-1 and TRBJ2-5, with 11 positions matching TRBD1. Germline loops: CDR1 SGHRS, CDR2 YFSETQ. The V gene end was trimmed by 0 bases and the J gene end by 2 bases; junction bases not matched to a gene: 6. The CDR3 is 17 residues long. The CDR3 region has the DNA TGCGCCAGCAGCTTGGGGGTCCGGGACAGGGGGCAAGAGACCCAGTACTTC. Its translation: CASSLGVRDRGQETQYF.

This clonotype was detected only a few times. The CDR3 coding sequence is TGTGCCAGCAGCTTTTCAAATAATGAGCAGTTCTTC. Its translation is CASSFSNNEQFF. The V and J genes are TRBV11-2 and TRBJ2-1; D gene uncertain. This CDR3 has 12 residues. Germline V gene lookup returns CDR1 SGHAT and CDR2 FQNNGV. V lost 3 bases to trimming and J lost 7 bases, with 7 bases between them.

The rearrangement links TRBV10-3 to TRBJ2-7, with 8 bases lining up with TRBD1. The ends lost 2 bases at V and 7 bases at J; junction bases unmatched: 1. This CDR3 comprises 12 residues. Germline lookup yields CDR1 ENHRY and CDR2 SYGVKD. CDR3 nucleotides: TGTGCCATCAGTGAGCGGGACAGGGAGCAGTACTTC. Translated: CAISERDREQYF.

This clonotype occurred many times. V and J are TRBV12-3 or TRBV12-4 and TRBJ2-2; D ambiguous. The CDR3 has 16 residues. V lost 5 bases and J lost 0, with 13 bases in between. CDR3 sequence reads: CASSNTRAANTGELFF. The CDR3, as DNA: TGTGCCAGCAGTAACACTCGGGCCGCGAACACCGGGGAGCTGTTTTTT.

The CDR3 loop reads CASSASNSNQPQHF. The CDR3 region has the DNA TGTGCCAGCAGTGCATCAAATAGCAATCAGCCCCAGCATTTT. The chain recombines TRBV2 with TRBJ1-5; D is ambiguous. Germline lookup yields CDR1 SNHLY and CDR2 FYNNEI. CDR3 length: 14 amino acids. V was clipped by 4 bases and J by 0 bases, with 7 bases between them.

The sample holds a few counts of this clonotype. V and J are TRBV28 and TRBJ2-2, with 9 bases fitting TRBD1. The CDR3 consists of 14 residues. Germline V lookup: CDR1 MDHEN, CDR2 SYDVKM. The V gene end was trimmed by 5 bases and the J gene end by 4 bases; junction bases not matched to a gene: 2. In DNA, the CDR3 is TGTGCCAGCAGTACAGGGGGCGGCACCGGGGAGCTGTTTTTT. As protein: CASSTGGGTGELFF.

This clonotype showed up just a few times. This chain joins TRBV5-6 and TRBJ2-7, with 7 bases that match TRBD1. This CDR3 contains 15 residues. Germline CDR1 and CDR2: SGHDT and YYEEEE. V trimming: 4 bases; J trimming: 1 base; junction bases outside the gene matches: 8. The CDR3 is CASSTDRRFSYEQYF. The CDR3 DNA is TGTGCCAGCAGCACGGACAGGCGCTTTTCCTACGAGCAGTACTTC.

The chain employs TRBV6-2 or TRBV6-3 and TRBJ2-1, with TRBD2 matching over 12 bases. Trimming removed 2 bases from V and 6 bases from J; junction bases left unmatched: 2. This CDR3 contains 15 residues. Germline loops: CDR1 MNHEY, CDR2 SVGEGT. The CDR3 region has the DNA TGTGCCAGCAGTTACCCGACTAGCGGGAGCAATGAGCAGTTCTTC. It codes for CASSYPTSGSNEQFF.

V gene TRBV6-4 combines with J gene TRBJ2-1; a weak D match, TRBD2 (6 bases). The V end was cut by 8 bases, the J end by 1 base, with 12 bases between. Germline V lookup: CDR1 MRHNA, CDR2 SNTAGT. The CDR3 contains 14 residues. The CDR3 loop reads CASELGGSYNEQFF. The CDR3 nucleotides read TGTGCCAGCGAGCTAGGAGGGTCCTACAATGAGCAGTTCTTC.

The chain couples TRBV12-3 or TRBV12-4 to TRBJ2-5, with D possibly matching TRBD2 (6 bases). V was shortened by 2 bases and J by 0 bases, with 10 bases between the two germline ends. The CDR3 totals 15 residues. CDR3 sequence reads: CASSLPGVYQETQYF. In DNA form, the CDR3 reads TGTGCCAGCAGTTTACCGGGGGTGTACCAAGAGACCCAGTACTTC.

This chain uses TRBV5-1 with TRBJ2-7; D remains ambiguous. Deletions cut 4 bases from V and 0 bases from J, with 11 bases between. The CDR3 runs 14 residues. The germline V gene encodes CDR1 SGHRS and CDR2 YFSETQ. CDR3 coding DNA: TGCGCCAGCAGCCTTGAACCGACCTCCTACGAGCAGTACTTC. Translation gives CASSLEPTSYEQYF.

The CDR3 reads CSARLAGGSRDTQYF. The CDR3 bases are TGCAGTGCTAGACTAGCGGGGGGTAGTCGAGATACGCAGTATTTT. V gene TRBV20-1 combines with J gene TRBJ2-3, with 11 bases that match TRBD2. The V and J ends lost 2 bases and 5 bases, in that order; junction bases with no gene match: 6. The CDR3 sequence is 15 residues long. The germline V gene encodes CDR1 DFQATT and CDR2 SNEGSKA (reference sequence).

This chain connects TRBV29-1 to TRBJ2-5, with unresolved D. The ends were cut back, 4 bases at V and 7 bases at J, with 16 bases in the middle. This CDR3 comprises 13 residues. Germline CDR1 SQVTM, CDR2 ANQGSEA. The CDR3 loop reads CSVGLTTPGTQYF. The DNA of the CDR3 is TGCAGCGTTGGTTTGACAACTCCAGGGACCCAGTACTTC.

This chain uses TRBV20-1 with TRBJ2-4; 11 bases line up with TRBD2. Germline values: CDR1 DFQATT, CDR2 SNEGSKA (reference sequence). This CDR3 comprises 17 residues. V lost 0 bases to trimming and J lost 7 bases; unmatched junction nucleotides: 11. The CDR3 is CSARDRAASGRWNIQYF. The CDR3 bases are TGCAGTGCTAGAGATAGGGCGGCTAGCGGGAGGTGGAACATTCAGTACTTC.

The V and J genes are TRBV6-5 and TRBJ2-7; no firm D call. The CDR3 totals 12 residues. The germline V gene encodes CDR1 MNHEY and CDR2 SVGAGI. Trimming removed 8 bases at V and 2 bases at J, with 10 bases between. The CDR3 loop reads CASGRNTYEQYF. The DNA for the CDR3 is TGTGCCAGCGGCCGCAACACCTACGAGCAGTACTTC.